Presented here are 8 T cell receptor beta chains from one specimen sequenced in a study of blood T cell repertoires in COVID-19. Generated by immunoSEQ multiplex PCR, the TCRdb table keeps only in-frame clones and is missing some. Found here are 130,000 to 150,000 clones, approximately 83% of them singletons; the top ten hold around 3%. The sequencing input was peripheral blood. These TCRs come from an elderly woman with acute or convalescent COVID-19.

J is TRBJ1-4 and V is TRBV6-5, with a weak D call TRBD1 (6 bases). Germline V CDR1 and CDR2: MNHEY, SVGAGI. The CDR3 is 14 residues long. With 6 bases removed from V and 1 base from J, the gap between germline ends came to 9 bases. The CDR3 nucleotides are TGTGCCAGCAGCAAGGACAGAACTAATGAAAAACTGTTTTTT. Its translation is CASSKDRTNEKLFF.

In regard to this clone: Other DNA sequences in this specimen translate into the identical CDR3. J is TRBJ2-5 and V is TRBV11-2; D unresolved. This CDR3 has 11 amino acids. CDR1 SGHAT and CDR2 FQNNGV come from the germline V gene. V lost 5 bases and J 2 bases, leaving 3 bases between the germline ends. In DNA, the CDR3 is TGTGCCAGCAGCCTACAAGAGACCCAGTACTTC. It codes for CASSLQETQYF.

This chain connects TRBV7-2 to TRBJ1-2; D gene ambiguous. Germline CDR1 reads SGHTA; CDR2 reads FQGNSA. The CDR3 has 16 amino acids. The germline V and J ends were trimmed by 4 bases and 7 bases, with 22 bases remaining between them. CDR3 nucleotides: TGTGCCAGCAGCTCCCTGGGAGGGCGGGTAGCGGGTGGCTACACCTTC. This translates into CASSSLGGRVAGGYTF. Supplemented by reference TRBV7-2 and TRBJ1-2, the full variable domain reads GAGVSQSPSNKVTEKGKDVELRCDPISGHTALYWYRQSLGQGLEFLIYFQGNSAPDKSGLPSDRFSAERTGGSVSTLTIQRTQQEDSAVYLCASSSLGGRVAGGYTFGSGTRLTVV.

This clone was observed once. The chain recombines TRBV19 with TRBJ1-1; 7 nucleotides agree with TRBD1. V lost 6 bases to trimming and J lost 5 bases; unmatched junction nucleotides: 12. CDR3 size: 15 residues. Germline CDR1 is LNHDA and CDR2 is SQIVND (reference sequence). The CDR3 loop is CASRGIGRGATEAFF. The CDR3 DNA follows: TGTGCCAGTAGGGGCATCGGCAGGGGGGCAACTGAAGCTTTCTTT.

J is TRBJ1-1 and V is TRBV30, with 9 bases matching TRBD1. This CDR3 region has 12 residues. The V gene's germline CDR1 is GTSNPN and CDR2 SVGIG (reference sequence). V lost 8 bases to trimming and J lost 5 bases; unmatched junction nucleotides: 6. CDR3 sequence reads: CAIKTGGTEAFF. The CDR3 DNA sequence: TGTGCCATCAAGACAGGGGGGACTGAAGCTTTCTTT.

The chain employs TRBV2 and TRBJ2-2; the D is unclear. CDR1 and CDR2 from the germline V gene are SNHLY and FYNNEI. V lost 7 bases to trimming and J lost 0 bases, with 6 bases between them. The CDR3 extends over 13 amino acids. The CDR3 nucleotides are TGTGCCAGCACTTATTCGAACACCGGGGAGCTGTTTTTT. Protein product: CASTYSNTGELFF.

CDR3 region: CASSVEGNQPQHF. DNA of the CDR3: TGTGCCAGCAGCGTGGAGGGCAATCAGCCCCAGCATTTT. The chain links TRBV7-3 to TRBJ1-5; D is undetermined. The CDR3 runs to 13 residues. The germline V gene has CDR1 SGHTA and CDR2 FQGTGA. Trimming removed 5 bases at V and 2 bases at J, with 7 bases between.

This chain links TRBV27 with TRBJ1-1; tentatively, D is TRBD1 (6 bases). This CDR3 is built from 10 residues. The germline CDR1 and CDR2 sequences are MNHEY and SMNVEV (reference sequence). Trimming pared 9 bases from V and 7 bases from J, leaving 9 bases between. The CDR3 is CARRTDEAFF. The CDR3 nucleotides are TGTGCCAGGAGGACAGATGAAGCTTTCTTT.